This paragraph reports one T cell receptor beta chain. The PCR made use of 60 Vbeta and 13 Jbeta primers. Sequenced by immunoSEQ multiplex PCR; TCRdb stores in-frame clones only, minus some. The sample yields about 170,000 clones, 80% to 85% seen once. The study sampled nominally healthy donors, though unrecorded immune exposures were likely. The CDR3 extends over 17 amino acids. Germline CDR1 LGHNA, CDR2 YSLEER. J gave up 1 base and V 1 base, and 9 bases lay outside the gene matches. The record originates from a study of cytomegalovirus exposure and HLA in healthy donors. Study context: Earlier work reported about 110 million unique TCR beta sequences from 150 million to 200 million T cells.

The rearrangement links TRBV4-3 to TRBJ2-7, with 8 bases matching TRBD1. The sample consisted of PBMCs. This clonotype was obtained from a male donor in good health and CMV-seronegative. The CDR3 DNA reads as TGCGCCAGCAGCCAAGTATTTCCGACAGGGGATTCCTACGAGCAGTACTTC. Translation: CASSQVFPTGDSYEQYF.